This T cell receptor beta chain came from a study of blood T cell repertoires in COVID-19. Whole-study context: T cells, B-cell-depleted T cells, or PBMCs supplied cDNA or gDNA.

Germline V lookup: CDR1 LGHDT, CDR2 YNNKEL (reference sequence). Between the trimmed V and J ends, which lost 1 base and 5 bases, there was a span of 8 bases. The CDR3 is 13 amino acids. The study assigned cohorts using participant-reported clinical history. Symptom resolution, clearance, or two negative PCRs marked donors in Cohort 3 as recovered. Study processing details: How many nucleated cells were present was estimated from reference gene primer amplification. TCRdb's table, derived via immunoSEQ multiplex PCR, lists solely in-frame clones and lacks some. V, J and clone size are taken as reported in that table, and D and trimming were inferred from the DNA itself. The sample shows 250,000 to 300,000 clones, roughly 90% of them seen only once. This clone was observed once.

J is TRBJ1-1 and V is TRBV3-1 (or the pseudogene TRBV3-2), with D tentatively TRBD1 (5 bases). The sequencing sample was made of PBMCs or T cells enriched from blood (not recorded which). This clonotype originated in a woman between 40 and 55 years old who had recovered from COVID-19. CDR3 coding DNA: TGTGCCAGCAGCCAAGGGGGCAGAACTGAAGCTTTCTTT. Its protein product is CASSQGGRTEAFF.